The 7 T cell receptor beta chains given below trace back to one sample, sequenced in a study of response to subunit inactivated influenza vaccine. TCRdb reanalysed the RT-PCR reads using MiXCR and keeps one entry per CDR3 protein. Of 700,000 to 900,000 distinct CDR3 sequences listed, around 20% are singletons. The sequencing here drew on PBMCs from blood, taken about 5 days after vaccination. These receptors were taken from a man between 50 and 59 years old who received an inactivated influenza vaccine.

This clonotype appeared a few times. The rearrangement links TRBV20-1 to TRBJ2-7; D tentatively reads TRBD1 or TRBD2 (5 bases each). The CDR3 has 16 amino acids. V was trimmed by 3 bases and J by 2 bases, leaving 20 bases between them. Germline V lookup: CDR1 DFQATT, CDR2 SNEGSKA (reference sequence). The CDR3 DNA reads TGCAGTGCTAGTCCGATCGTTGGGCAGGGACCCTACGAGCAGTACTTC. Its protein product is CSASPIVGQGPYEQYF.

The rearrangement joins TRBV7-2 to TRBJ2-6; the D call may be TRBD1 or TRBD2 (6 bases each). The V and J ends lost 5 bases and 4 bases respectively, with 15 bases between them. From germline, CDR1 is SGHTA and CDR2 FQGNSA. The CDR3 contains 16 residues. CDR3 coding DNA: TGTGCCAGCAGCGCCCGGGGGCCTGTGGGGGCCAACGTCCTGACTTTC. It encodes CASSARGPVGANVLTF.

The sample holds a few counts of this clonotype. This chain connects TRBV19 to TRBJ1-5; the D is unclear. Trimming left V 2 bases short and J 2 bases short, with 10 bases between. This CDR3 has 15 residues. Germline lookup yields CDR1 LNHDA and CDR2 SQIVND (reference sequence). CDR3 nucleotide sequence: TGTGCCAGTAGTATAAGTTGGGGAGGCAATCAGCCCCAGCATTTT. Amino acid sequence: CASSISWGGNQPQHF.

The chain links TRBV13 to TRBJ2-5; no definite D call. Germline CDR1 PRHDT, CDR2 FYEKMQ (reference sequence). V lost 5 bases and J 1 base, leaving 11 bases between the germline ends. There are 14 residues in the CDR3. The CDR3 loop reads CASSGQVSQETQYF. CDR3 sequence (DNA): TGTGCCAGCAGCGGCCAGGTGTCCCAAGAGACCCAGTACTTC.

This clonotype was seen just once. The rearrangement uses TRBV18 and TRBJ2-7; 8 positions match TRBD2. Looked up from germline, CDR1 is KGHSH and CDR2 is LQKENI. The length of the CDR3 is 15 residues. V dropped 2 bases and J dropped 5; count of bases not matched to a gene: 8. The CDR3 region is CASSPTRRGANEQYF. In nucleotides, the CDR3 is TGTGCCAGCTCACCAACGAGGCGGGGGGCGAACGAGCAGTACTTC.

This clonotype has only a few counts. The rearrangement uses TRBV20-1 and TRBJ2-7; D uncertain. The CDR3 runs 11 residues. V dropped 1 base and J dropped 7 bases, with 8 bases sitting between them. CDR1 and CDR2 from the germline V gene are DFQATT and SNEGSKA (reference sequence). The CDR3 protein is CSARVAGEQYF. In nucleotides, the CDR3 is TGCAGTGCTAGAGTAGCCGGGGAGCAGTACTTC.

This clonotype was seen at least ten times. For the CDR3, the DNA is TGTGCCACCAGCAGAGATTGGGCGGGAGGATCCTACGAGCAGTACTTC. Translation: CATSRDWAGGSYEQYF. The chain combines TRBV15 with TRBJ2-7; TRBD2 aligns across 8 bases. The junction had 5 bases not matched to a gene; V was cut back by 0 bases and J by 1 base. CDR1 is LNHNV and CDR2 is YYDKDF in the germline V gene (reference sequence). This CDR3 is built from 16 residues.